This T cell receptor beta chain originates from a study of identical twins. This CDR3 region has 13 residues. Trimming pared 5 bases from V and 1 base from J, leaving 8 bases between. The germline gives CDR1 SQVTM, CDR2 ANQGSEA. This clonotype appeared a few times. In TCRdb, the 5' RACE reads were re-called with MiXCR into one record per CDR3 protein. Among approximately 700,000 distinct CDR3 sequences listed, 6.1% were seen once. The sample comprised naive T cells sorted from blood. This clonotype was obtained from a man younger than 30 in good health. The gene calls are TRBV29-1 and TRBJ2-2; no reliable D call. This CDR3 reads CSVRQENTGELFF. The CDR3 nucleotides read TGCAGCGTTCGGCAGGAGAACACCGGGGAGCTGTTTTTT.